This TCR beta chain was recorded in a study of T cell clones after liver transplantation. Some clones are missing from TCRdb's copy, which holds only in-frame ones; the method was immunoSEQ multiplex PCR. The sample consists of roughly 55,000 clones, around 84% of them appearing once. The TCR comes from a human donor who received a liver transplant. The material was CD4+ T cells from blood, obtained before liver transplant.

CDR3 loop: CASSPEYGAGAYEQYF. CDR3 nucleotides: TGTGCCAGCAGCCCTGAATATGGGGCAGGGGCCTACGAGCAGTACTTC. The chain combines TRBV9 with TRBJ2-7; D may be TRBD1 (6 bases). The CDR3 length is 16 residues. Deletions cut 4 bases from V and 2 bases from J, with 19 bases between. Germline CDR1 reads SGDLS; CDR2 reads YYNGEE.